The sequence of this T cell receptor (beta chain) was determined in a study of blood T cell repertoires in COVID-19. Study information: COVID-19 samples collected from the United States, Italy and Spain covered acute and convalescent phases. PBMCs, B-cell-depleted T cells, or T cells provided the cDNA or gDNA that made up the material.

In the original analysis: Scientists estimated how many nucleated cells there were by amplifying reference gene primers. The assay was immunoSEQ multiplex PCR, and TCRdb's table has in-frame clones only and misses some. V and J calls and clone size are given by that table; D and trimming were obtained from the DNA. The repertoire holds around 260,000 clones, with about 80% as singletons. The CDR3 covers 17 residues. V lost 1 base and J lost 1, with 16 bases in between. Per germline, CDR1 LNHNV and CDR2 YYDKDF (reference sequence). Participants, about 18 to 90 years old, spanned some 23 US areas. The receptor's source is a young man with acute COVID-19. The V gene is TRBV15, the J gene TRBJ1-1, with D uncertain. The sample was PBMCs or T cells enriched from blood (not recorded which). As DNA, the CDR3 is TGTGCCACCAGCAGAGTTAAGGGAGGGCTACCGAACACTGAAGCTTTCTTT. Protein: CATSRVKGGLPNTEAFF.